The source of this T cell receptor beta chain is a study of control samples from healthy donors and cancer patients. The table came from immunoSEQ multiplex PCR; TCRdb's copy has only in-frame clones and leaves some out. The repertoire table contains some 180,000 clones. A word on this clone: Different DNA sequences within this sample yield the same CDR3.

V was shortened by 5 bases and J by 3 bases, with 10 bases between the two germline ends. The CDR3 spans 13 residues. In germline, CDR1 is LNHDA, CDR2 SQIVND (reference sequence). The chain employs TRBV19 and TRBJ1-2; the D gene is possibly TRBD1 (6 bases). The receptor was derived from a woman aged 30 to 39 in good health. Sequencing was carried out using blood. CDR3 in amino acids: CASSPQGYYGYTF. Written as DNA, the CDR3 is TGTGCCAGTAGTCCCCAGGGGTACTATGGCTACACCTTC.